Reported below is one T cell receptor (beta chain). As yet, its antigen is unknown. A second PCR, run for about 7 to 11 cycles, used a sample-barcoded 5' primer plus a J-beta primer mix. TCRdb re-called the 5' RACE reads through MiXCR, storing one row per CDR3 protein. The profile shows hundreds of thousands of distinct CDR3 sequences, around 48% of them singletons. Germline loops: CDR1 MNHEY, CDR2 SVGEGT. The CDR3 extends over 14 amino acids. Trimming took off 5 bases at V and 6 bases at J, with 16 bases between the two ends. The data originate from a study of blood T cells in healthy people across ages. General study results and limits: Naive T cell percentage by flow cytometry tracked strongly with beta diversity. Among long-lived donors, naive CD4+ cells were more numerous and diversity higher than in aged donors.

Material: blood. The sequence was obtained from a woman in her fifties or sixties in good health. V usage is TRBV6-2 or TRBV6-3 and J usage is TRBJ1-1; D might be TRBD1 (5 bases). The CDR3 DNA follows: TGTGCCAGCAGTGCGGGGCACACGAAGGCTGAAGCTTTCTTT. This sequence encodes CASSAGHTKAEAFF.